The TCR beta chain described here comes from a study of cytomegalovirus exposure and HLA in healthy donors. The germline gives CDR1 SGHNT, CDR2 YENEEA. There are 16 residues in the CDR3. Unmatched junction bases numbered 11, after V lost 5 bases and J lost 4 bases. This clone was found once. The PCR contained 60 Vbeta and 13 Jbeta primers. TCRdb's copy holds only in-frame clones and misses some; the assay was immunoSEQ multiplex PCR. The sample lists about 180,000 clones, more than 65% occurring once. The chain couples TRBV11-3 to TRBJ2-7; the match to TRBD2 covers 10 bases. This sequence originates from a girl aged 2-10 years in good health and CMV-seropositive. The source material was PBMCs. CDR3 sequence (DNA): TGTGCCAGCAGCCCCCCACTAGCGGGAAGTAGGTACGAGCAGTACTTC. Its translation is CASSPPLAGSRYEQYF.